This T cell receptor (beta chain) emerged from a study of cytomegalovirus exposure and HLA in healthy donors. Looking at the study overall: In a later analysis, the roughly 110 validation repertoires were reported to have used the same platform as the 550 to 850 first-cohort repertoires. General study points: Rare TCR sequences dominated, though some public TCRs recurred in many donors. Researchers reported that three CMV-associated chains were confirmed in vitro as CMV antigen-specific. Some TCR beta chains (roughly 160 of them) were listed as cytomegalovirus-associated.

The length of the CDR3 is 16 residues. Germline V lookup: CDR1 SGHTA, CDR2 FQGTGA. V was trimmed by 4 bases and J by 5 bases, leaving 17 bases between them. The protocol was immunoSEQ multiplex PCR, while the TCRdb copy is restricted to in-frame clones and leaves out a portion. The table has 250,000 to 300,000 clones, around 87% seen once. In the case of this clone: What it recognizes is unknown.

The receptor was isolated from a woman under 30 in good health and CMV-seronegative. The rearrangement links TRBV7-3 to TRBJ2-2; tentatively, D is TRBD2 (6 bases). Sequences were obtained from PBMCs. This CDR3 is CASSSLTSNKTGELFF. For the CDR3, the DNA is TGTGCCAGCAGCTCCCTAACTAGCAACAAAACCGGGGAGCTGTTTTTT.